One sample yielded the 9 T cell receptor beta chains listed below, sequenced in a study of T cell repertoires in cytomegalovirus infection. TCRdb ran MiXCR on the reads and lists one entry per CDR3 protein. The sample yields about 530,000 distinct CDR3 sequences, approximately 25% seen once. Sequenced material: PBMCs. All receptors come from a human donor in good health (CMV status not recorded). Some clones in this sample may be carry-over from other donors' samples.

V usage is TRBV7-2 and J usage is TRBJ1-3, with D possibly matching TRBD1 (5 bases). V was shortened by 4 bases and J by 0 bases, with 10 bases between the two germline ends. Germline V CDR1 and CDR2: SGHTA, FQGNSA. The CDR3 totals 15 residues. CDR3 in DNA: TGTGCCAGCAGCTCCTCGACAGTCTCTGGAAACACCATATATTTT. Translation: CASSSSTVSGNTIYF.

This clonotype was detected many times. The chain recombines TRBV7-8 with TRBJ2-7; D is unclear. This CDR3 is built from 11 residues. CDR1 and CDR2 (germline): SGHVS, FQNEAQ. Between the trimmed V and J ends, which lost 8 bases and 5 bases, there was a span of 10 bases. This CDR3 is CASGQDHEQYF. CDR3 DNA: TGTGCCAGCGGCCAGGACCACGAGCAGTACTTC. Combining the CDR3 with reference TRBV7-8 and TRBJ2-7 gives the whole variable domain GAGVSQSPRYKVAKRGQDVALRCDPISGHVSLFWYQQALGQGPEFLTYFQNEAQLDKSGLPSDRFFAERPEGSVSTLKIQRTQQEDSAVYLCASGQDHEQYFGPGTRLTVT.

The chain couples TRBV6-5 to TRBJ2-1, with D possibly TRBD2 on 5 matching bases. The germline gives CDR1 MNHEY, CDR2 SVGAGI. V lost 2 bases to trimming and J lost 1 base, with 6 bases between them. The CDR3 length is 14 residues. CDR3 nucleotides: TGTGCCAGCAGTTACCGGGGTTCCTACAATGAGCAGTTCTTC. Protein: CASSYRGSYNEQFF.

This clonotype was recorded a few times. This sequence joins TRBV2 and TRBJ2-1; 10 bases agree with TRBD2. With V trimmed by 4 bases and J by 8 bases, 8 bases remained unmatched. Per germline, CDR1 SNHLY and CDR2 FYNNEI. CDR3 length: 15 residues. The CDR3 DNA follows: TGTGCCAGCAGTGCCCTAGCGGGAGCCGTCCATGAGCAGTTCTTC. It yields the protein CASSALAGAVHEQFF.

The chain employs TRBV6-6 and TRBJ2-3; 7 bases are a match to TRBD1. This CDR3 spans 17 amino acids. Germline V gene sequence: CDR1 MNHNY, CDR2 SVGAGI (reference sequence). Trimming took 2 bases from V and 4 from J; bases not matched to a gene: 12. DNA for the CDR3: TGTGCCAGCAGTTACGGAACAGGGGTATCCCACCCAGATACGCAGTATTTT. Protein sequence: CASSYGTGVSHPDTQYF.

The chain has TRBV12-3 or TRBV12-4 and TRBJ2-5; D is ambiguous. The CDR3 covers 13 residues. V was clipped by 4 bases and J by 5 bases, with 11 bases between them. CDR3 bases: TGTGCCAGCAGTTGGCGCCTGGGGGAGACCCAGTACTTC. Protein sequence: CASSWRLGETQYF.

This clonotype was detected a few times. This chain joins TRBV6-2 or TRBV6-3 and TRBJ2-5; D not certain. The CDR3 loop spans 12 amino acids. Germline V gene lookup returns CDR1 MNHEY and CDR2 SVGEGT. The V and J ends lost 6 bases and 5 bases respectively, with 10 bases between them. CDR3 nucleotides: TGTGCCAGCAGCAGACTGTCGGAGACCCAGTACTTC. Its translation is CASSRLSETQYF.

The gene calls are TRBV27 and TRBJ2-3; D remains ambiguous. Trimming pared 6 bases from V and 2 bases from J, leaving 15 bases between. From germline, CDR1 is MNHEY and CDR2 SMNVEV (reference sequence). This CDR3 contains 15 residues. In nucleotides, the CDR3 is TGTGCCAGCAGCGACCGACTTAAATACACAGATACGCAGTATTTT. As protein: CASSDRLKYTDTQYF.

The chain uses TRBV6-1 and TRBJ2-7; 9 bases fit TRBD1. The junction had 4 bases not matched to a gene; V was cut back by 7 bases and J by 3 bases. CDR3 length: 13 amino acids. Germline CDR1 is MNHNS and CDR2 is SASEGT. This CDR3 is CASKGQGLYEQYV. Written as DNA, the CDR3 is TGTGCCAGCAAAGGACAGGGGCTCTACGAGCAGTACGTC.